This section outlines one T cell receptor beta chain sequence together with its context. Its antigen is unidentified. A much bigger clone sits one base away, suggesting this may be a read error. This CDR3 spans 16 amino acids. V was clipped by 1 base and J by 5 bases; unmatched bases: 7. Germline loops: CDR1 LGHNA, CDR2 YSLEER. Both previously described methods and listed TCR primers were employed to make bulk TCR libraries. One entry per CDR3 protein results from TCRdb running MiXCR on the PCR reads. Of about 63,000 distinct CDR3 sequences in the sample, roughly a fifth are singletons; the top ten hold approximately 1.5%. The data belong to a study of molecular identifiers for immune sequencing clone quantification. Study-wide results and caveats: Clonotypes surpassing 20 RNA copies contained over 99% of effector molecules, versus under 1% in naive cells.

The sequencing sample was made of naive CD8+ T cells from blood, with Jurkat cell RNA spiked in. The subset was: FACS-sorted CD8+CD4-CCR7+CD45RA+ naive T cells. The chain is built from TRBV4-3 and TRBJ2-1; 8 nucleotides align to TRBD1. This clonotype was obtained from a human donor in good health. Some libraries in this study had Jurkat cell RNA spiked in. The CDR3 is CASSQGLTGEDNEQFF. The CDR3 nucleotides read TGCGCCAGCAGCCAAGGATTGACAGGGGAGGACAATGAGCAGTTCTTC.